This TCR beta chain was captured by sequencing in a study of T cell responses to AZD1222 COVID-19 vaccine. Sequenced by immunoSEQ multiplex PCR; TCRdb stores in-frame clones only, minus some. The table includes some 89,000 clones, roughly 90% detected once. CDR3 length: 15 amino acids. Germline CDR1 and CDR2: GTSNPN and SVGIG (reference sequence). Trimming cost V 2 bases and J 4 bases, with 17 bases left between them. About this clone: What it binds is not known.

Regarding the study as a whole: Repertoires were obtained only post-peak T cell response. Most donors were white British and more were female, and clonal diversity was possibly underestimated.

The rearrangement joins TRBV30 to TRBJ1-2; TRBD1 might be the D (5 bases). The sequence was collected from an adult in good health. Specimen: peripheral blood, collected on day 0 of AZD1222 vaccination. The CDR3 here is CAWSKGGTPVYGYTF. DNA of the CDR3: TGTGCCTGGAGTAAGGGAGGGACGCCCGTCTATGGCTACACCTTC.